One TCR beta chain is described in this entry. This record belongs to a study of blood T cell repertoires in COVID-19. Some clones are missing from TCRdb's copy, which holds only in-frame ones; the method was immunoSEQ multiplex PCR. The sample shows around 310,000 clones, nearly 90% of them seen only once. The TCR originated in a woman in her 30s who had recovered from COVID-19. Sequencing was done on a sample of PBMCs or T cells enriched from blood (not recorded which).

CDR3 sequence reads: CASSTDQGGEKNIQYF. DNA of the CDR3: TGTGCCAGTAGTACTGACCAGGGGGGAGAGAAAAACATTCAGTACTTC. The chain carries TRBV19 and TRBJ2-4; possibly TRBD1 for D (7 bases). The V end was cut by 4 bases, the J end by 4 bases, with 17 bases between. From germline, CDR1 is LNHDA and CDR2 SQIVND (reference sequence). The length of the CDR3 is 16 residues.